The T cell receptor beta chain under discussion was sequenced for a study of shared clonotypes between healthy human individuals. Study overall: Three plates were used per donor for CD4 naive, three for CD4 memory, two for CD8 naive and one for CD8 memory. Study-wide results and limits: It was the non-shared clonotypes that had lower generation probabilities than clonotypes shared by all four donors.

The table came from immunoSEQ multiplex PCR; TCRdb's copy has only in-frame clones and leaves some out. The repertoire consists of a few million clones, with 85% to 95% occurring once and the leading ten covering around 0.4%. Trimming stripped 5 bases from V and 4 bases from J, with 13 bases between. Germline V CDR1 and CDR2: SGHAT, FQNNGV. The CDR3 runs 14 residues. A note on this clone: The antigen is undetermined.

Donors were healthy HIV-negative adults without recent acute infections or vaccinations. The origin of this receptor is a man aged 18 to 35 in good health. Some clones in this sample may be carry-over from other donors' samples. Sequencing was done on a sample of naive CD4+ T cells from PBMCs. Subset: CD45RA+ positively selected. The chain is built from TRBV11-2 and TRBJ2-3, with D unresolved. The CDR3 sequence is CASSPALRADTQYF. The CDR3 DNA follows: TGTGCCAGCAGCCCTGCTCTTCGCGCAGATACGCAGTATTTT.